This note documents a single T cell receptor (beta chain) sequence. These data originate in a study of blood T cell repertoires in COVID-19. Study-level information: The origin of the acute and convalescent COVID-19 samples was the United States, Italy and Spain.

In the study's own analysis: Nucleated cell number was recorded as an estimate derived from reference gene primer amplification. TCRdb's table, derived via immunoSEQ multiplex PCR, lists solely in-frame clones and lacks some. V, J and clone size reflect that table, while D and trimming were determined from the DNA. The sample shows 65,000 to 90,000 clones, around nine tenths of them seen only once. The receptor was isolated from a young man with acute or convalescent COVID-19. Sequenced: peripheral blood.

CDR3 DNA: TGTGCCAGCGCGGGACAGGGGAGCACCGGGGAGCTGTTTTTT. It specifies CASAGQGSTGELFF. The genes are TRBV7-2 and TRBJ2-2, with 10 bases that match TRBD1. Losses at the gene ends were 8 bases for V and 4 bases for J; bases not matched to a gene: 4. The CDR3 spans 14 residues. Germline-derived CDR1 and CDR2 are SGHTA and FQGNSA.